This T cell receptor beta chain was identified during a study of cytomegalovirus exposure and HLA in healthy donors. At the level of the study: An early data release held tens of millions of unique TCRs from HLA-typed donors.

Primers included in the PCR were 60 Vbeta and 13 Jbeta primers. TCRdb's copy holds only in-frame clones and misses some; the assay was immunoSEQ multiplex PCR. The table shows 80,000 to 95,000 clones, with just under 85% occurring only once. Details on this clone: Its matching antigen is unknown.

Germline V gives CDR1 MRHNA, CDR2 SNTAGT. CDR3 length: 15 amino acids. V was pared by 5 bases and J by 2 bases, with 13 bases between. Findings and limits, study-wide: Follow-up analysis seemed to connect common viral pathogens with several of the most significant clusters identified.

The TCR comes from a woman younger than 35 in good health and CMV-seropositive. V is TRBV6-4 and J is TRBJ1-5, with TRBD1 as a possible D gene (6 bases). Specimen: PBMCs. CDR3 in amino acids: CASSPGAGGNQPQHF. CDR3 nucleotides: TGTGCCAGCAGTCCTGGGGCAGGGGGCAATCAGCCCCAGCATTTT.